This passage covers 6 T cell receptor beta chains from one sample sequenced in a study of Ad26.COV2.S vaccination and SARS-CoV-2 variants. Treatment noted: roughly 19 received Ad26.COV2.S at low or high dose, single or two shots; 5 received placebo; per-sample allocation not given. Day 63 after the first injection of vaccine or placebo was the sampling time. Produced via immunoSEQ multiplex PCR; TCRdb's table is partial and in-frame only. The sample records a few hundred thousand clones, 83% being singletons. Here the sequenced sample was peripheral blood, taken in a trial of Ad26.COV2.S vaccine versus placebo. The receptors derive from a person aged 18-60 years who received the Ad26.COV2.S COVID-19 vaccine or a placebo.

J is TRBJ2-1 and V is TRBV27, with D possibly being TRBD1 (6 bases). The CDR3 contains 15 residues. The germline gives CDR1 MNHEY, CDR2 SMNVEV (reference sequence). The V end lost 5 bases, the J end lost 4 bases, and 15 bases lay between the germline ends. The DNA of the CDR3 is TGTGCCAGCAGTCCGAACAGGGTGGGGTACAATGAGCAGTTCTTC. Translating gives CASSPNRVGYNEQFF.

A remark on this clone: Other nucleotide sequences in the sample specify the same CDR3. DNA of the CDR3: TGTGCCAGCAGCGTTGACGGATACTCTGGAAACACCATATATTTT. Translated, it gives CASSVDGYSGNTIYF. The gene calls are TRBV9 and TRBJ1-3, with unresolved D. Germline lookup yields CDR1 SGDLS and CDR2 YYNGEE. The CDR3 has 15 residues. The ends were cut back, 2 bases at V and 0 bases at J, with 9 bases in the middle.

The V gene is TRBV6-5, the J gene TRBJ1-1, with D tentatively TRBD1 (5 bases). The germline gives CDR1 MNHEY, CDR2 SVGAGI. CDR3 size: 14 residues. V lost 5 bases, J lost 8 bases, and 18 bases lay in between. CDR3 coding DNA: TGTGCCAGCAGTCTCTTTGGGGCGCAAGGGGAAGCTTTCTTT. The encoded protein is CASSLFGAQGEAFF.

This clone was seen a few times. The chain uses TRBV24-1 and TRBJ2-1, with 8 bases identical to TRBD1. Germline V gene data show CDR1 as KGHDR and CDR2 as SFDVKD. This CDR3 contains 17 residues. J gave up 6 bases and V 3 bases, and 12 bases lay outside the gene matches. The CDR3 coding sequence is TGTGCCACCAGTGATCAACCGATGACAGGGACAGGCAATGAGCAGTTCTTC. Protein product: CATSDQPMTGTGNEQFF.

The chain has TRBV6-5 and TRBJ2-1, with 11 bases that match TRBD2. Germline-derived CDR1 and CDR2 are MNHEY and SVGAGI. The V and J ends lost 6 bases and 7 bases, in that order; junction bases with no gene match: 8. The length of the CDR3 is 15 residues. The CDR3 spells CASSFSGRVRNEQFF. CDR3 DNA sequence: TGTGCCAGCAGCTTTAGCGGGAGGGTTCGGAATGAGCAGTTCTTC.

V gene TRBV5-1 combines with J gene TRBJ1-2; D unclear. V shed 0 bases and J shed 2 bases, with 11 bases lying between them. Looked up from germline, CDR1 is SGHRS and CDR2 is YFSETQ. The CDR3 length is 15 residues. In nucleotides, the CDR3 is TGCGCCAGCAGCTTGGATGACGGCAGCAACTATGGCTACACCTTC. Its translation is CASSLDDGSNYGYTF.